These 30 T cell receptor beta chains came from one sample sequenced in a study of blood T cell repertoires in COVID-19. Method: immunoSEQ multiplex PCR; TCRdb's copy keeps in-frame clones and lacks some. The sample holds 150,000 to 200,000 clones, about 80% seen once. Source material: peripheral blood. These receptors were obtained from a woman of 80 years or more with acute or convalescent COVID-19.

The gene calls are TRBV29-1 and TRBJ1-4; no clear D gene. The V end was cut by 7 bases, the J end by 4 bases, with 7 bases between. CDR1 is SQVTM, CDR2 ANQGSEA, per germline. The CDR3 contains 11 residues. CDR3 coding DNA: TGCAGCGGCAGCGATAATGAAAAACTGTTTTTT. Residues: CSGSDNEKLFF.

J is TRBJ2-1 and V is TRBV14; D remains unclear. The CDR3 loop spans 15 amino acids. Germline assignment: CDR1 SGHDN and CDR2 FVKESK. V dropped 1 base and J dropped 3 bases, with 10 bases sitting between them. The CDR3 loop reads CASSQGLADYNEQFF. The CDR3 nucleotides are TGTGCCAGCAGCCAAGGACTGGCAGACTACAATGAGCAGTTCTTC. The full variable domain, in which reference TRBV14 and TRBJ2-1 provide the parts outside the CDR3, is EAGVTQFPSHSVIEKGQTVTLRCDPISGHDNLYWYRRVMGKEIKFLLHFVKESKQDESGMPNNRFLAERTGGTYSTLKVQPAELEDSGVYFCASSQGLADYNEQFFGPGTRLTVL.

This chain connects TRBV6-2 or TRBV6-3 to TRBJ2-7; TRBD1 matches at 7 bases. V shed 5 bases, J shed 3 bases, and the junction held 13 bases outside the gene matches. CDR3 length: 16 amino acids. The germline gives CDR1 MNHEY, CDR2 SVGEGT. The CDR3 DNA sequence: TGTGCCAGCAGTACCCAGGGGGTGGCAGGCGTCTACGAGCAGTACTTC. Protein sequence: CASSTQGVAGVYEQYF.

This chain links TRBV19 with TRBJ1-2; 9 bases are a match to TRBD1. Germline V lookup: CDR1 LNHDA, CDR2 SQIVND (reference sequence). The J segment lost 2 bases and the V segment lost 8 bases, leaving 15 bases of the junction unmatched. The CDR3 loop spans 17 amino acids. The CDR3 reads CASGLGTGTLGNYGYTF. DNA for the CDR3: TGTGCCAGTGGACTCGGGACAGGGACCCTCGGGAACTATGGCTACACCTTC.

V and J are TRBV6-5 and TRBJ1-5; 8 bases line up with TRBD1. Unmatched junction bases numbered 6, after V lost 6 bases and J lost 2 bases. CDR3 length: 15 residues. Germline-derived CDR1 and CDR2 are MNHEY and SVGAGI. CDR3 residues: CASRQTGAGNQPQHF. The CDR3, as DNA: TGTGCCAGCAGGCAGACAGGGGCGGGCAATCAGCCCCAGCATTTT.

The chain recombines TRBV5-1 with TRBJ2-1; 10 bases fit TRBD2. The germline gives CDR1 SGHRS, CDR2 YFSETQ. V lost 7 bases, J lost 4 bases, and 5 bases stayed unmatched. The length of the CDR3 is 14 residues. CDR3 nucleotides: TGCGCCAGCCTACCTAGCGGGAGTTACAATGAGCAGTTCTTC. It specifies CASLPSGSYNEQFF.

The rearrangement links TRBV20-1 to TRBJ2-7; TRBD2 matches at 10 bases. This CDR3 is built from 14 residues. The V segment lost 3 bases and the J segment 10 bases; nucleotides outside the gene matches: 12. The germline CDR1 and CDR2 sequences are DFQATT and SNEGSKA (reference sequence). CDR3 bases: TGCAGTGCTAGTAAGGCTAGCGGGAGTGTGGAACAGTACTTC. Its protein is CSASKASGSVEQYF.

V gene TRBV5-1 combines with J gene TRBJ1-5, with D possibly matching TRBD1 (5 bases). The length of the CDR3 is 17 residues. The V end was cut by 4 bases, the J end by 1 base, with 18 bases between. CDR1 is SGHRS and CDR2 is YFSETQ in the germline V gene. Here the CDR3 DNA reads TGCGCCAGCAGCCCGGGAGAGGGGAAACAAAGCAATCAGCCCCAGCATTTT. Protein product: CASSPGEGKQSNQPQHF. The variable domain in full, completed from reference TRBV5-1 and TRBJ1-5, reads KAGVTQTPRYLIKTRGQQVTLSCSPISGHRSVSWYQQTPGQGLQFLFEYFSETQRNKGNFPGRFSGRQFSNSRSEMNVSTLELGDSALYLCASSPGEGKQSNQPQHFGDGTRLSIL.

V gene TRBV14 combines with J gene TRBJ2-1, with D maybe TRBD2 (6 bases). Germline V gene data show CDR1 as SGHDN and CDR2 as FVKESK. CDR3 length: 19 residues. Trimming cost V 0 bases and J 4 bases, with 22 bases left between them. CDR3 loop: CASSQDRFGGAGPYNEQFF. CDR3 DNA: TGTGCCAGCAGCCAAGATAGGTTCGGGGGTGCCGGTCCTTACAATGAGCAGTTCTTC.

CDR3 sequence reads: CASSPLPGESGNTIYF. The CDR3 DNA reads as TGTGCCAGCTCACCACTGCCAGGGGAATCTGGAAACACCATATATTTT. V usage is TRBV18 and J usage is TRBJ1-3; D may be TRBD1 (6 bases). This CDR3 spans 16 amino acids. V was clipped by 1 base and J by 1 base, with 11 bases between them. Germline V lookup: CDR1 KGHSH, CDR2 LQKENI.

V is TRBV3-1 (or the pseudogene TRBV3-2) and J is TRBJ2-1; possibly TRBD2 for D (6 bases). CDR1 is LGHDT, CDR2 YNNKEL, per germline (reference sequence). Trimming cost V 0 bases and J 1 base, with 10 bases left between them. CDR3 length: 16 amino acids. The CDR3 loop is CASSQDRLASYNEQFF. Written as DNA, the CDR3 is TGTGCCAGCAGCCAAGATCGCCTAGCGTCCTACAATGAGCAGTTCTTC.

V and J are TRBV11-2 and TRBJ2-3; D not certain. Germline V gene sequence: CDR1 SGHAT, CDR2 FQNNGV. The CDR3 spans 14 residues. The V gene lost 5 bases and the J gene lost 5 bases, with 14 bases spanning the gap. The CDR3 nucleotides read TGTGCCAGCAGCCGACTCAGAACCAGAGATACGCAGTATTTT. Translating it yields CASSRLRTRDTQYF. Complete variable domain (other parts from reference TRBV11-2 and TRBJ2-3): EAGVAQSPRYKIIEKRQSVAFWCNPISGHATLYWYQQILGQGPKLLIQFQNNGVVDDSQLPKDRFSAERLKGVDSTLKIQPAKLEDSAVYLCASSRLRTRDTQYFGPGTRLTVL.

The CDR3 here is CSVERGAGGTDTQYF. The CDR3 DNA is TGCAGCGTTGAAAGGGGGGCGGGGGGCACAGATACGCAGTATTTT. This chain links TRBV29-1 with TRBJ2-3; a possible D gene is TRBD2 (7 bases). The CDR3 is 15 residues long. Trimming removed 2 bases from V and 1 base from J, with 13 bases in between. Germline CDR1 and CDR2: SQVTM and ANQGSEA.

The CDR3 region is CASSLGGTEETQYF. The CDR3 DNA sequence: TGCGCCAGCAGCTTGGGTGGGACAGAAGAGACCCAGTACTTC. The chain recombines TRBV5-1 with TRBJ2-5; 7 nucleotides line up with TRBD1. Unmatched junction bases numbered 2, after V lost 0 bases and J lost 3 bases. This CDR3 is 14 amino acids long. CDR1 and CDR2 (germline): SGHRS, YFSETQ.

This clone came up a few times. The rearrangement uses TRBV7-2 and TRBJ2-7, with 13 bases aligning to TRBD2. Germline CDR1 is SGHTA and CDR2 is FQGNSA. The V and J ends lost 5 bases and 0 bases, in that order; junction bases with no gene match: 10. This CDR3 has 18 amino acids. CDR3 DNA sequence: TGTGCCAGCAGCACTACTAGCGGGAGGGCCCAGAGCTCCTACGAGCAGTACTTC. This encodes CASSTTSGRAQSSYEQYF.

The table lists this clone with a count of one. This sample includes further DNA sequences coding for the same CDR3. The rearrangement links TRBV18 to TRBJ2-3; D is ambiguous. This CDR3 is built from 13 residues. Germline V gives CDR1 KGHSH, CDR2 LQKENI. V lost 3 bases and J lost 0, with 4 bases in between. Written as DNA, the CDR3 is TGTGCCAGCTCACCTCCTAGCACAGATACGCAGTATTTT. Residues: CASSPPSTDTQYF.

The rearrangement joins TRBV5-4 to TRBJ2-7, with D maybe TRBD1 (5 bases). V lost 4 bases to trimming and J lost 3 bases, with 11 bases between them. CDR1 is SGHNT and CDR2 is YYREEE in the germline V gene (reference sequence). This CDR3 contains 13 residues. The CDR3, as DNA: TGTGCCAGCAGCCAGCAGGGTTACTACGAGCAGTACTTC. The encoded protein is CASSQQGYYEQYF.

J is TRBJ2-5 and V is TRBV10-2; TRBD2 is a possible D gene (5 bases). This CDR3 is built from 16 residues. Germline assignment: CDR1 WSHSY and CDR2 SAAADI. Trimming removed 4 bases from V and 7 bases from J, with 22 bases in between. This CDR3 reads CASSGFSDGLPGTQYF. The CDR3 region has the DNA TGCGCCAGCAGTGGTTTTAGCGACGGACTCCCGGGGACCCAGTACTTC.

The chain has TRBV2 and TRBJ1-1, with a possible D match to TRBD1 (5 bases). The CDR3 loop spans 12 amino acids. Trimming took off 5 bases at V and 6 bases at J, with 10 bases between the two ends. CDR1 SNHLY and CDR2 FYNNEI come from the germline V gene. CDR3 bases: TGTGCCAGCAGTCGCCGGGACTCTGAAGCTTTCTTT. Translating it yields CASSRRDSEAFF.

CDR3 protein: CASSLARTSGSYEQYF. The CDR3 nucleotides are TGTGCCAGCAGCTTAGCGAGGACTAGCGGGAGTTACGAGCAGTACTTC. The chain recombines TRBV7-2 with TRBJ2-7, with TRBD2 identical over 13 bases. The V segment lost 0 bases and the J segment 4 bases; nucleotides outside the gene matches: 3. The CDR3 is 16 amino acids. Germline V lookup: CDR1 SGHTA, CDR2 FQGNSA. Based on the CDR3 plus reference TRBV7-2 and TRBJ2-7, the full variable domain is GAGVSQSPSNKVTEKGKDVELRCDPISGHTALYWYRQSLGQGLEFLIYFQGNSAPDKSGLPSDRFSAERTGGSVSTLTIQRTQQEDSAVYLCASSLARTSGSYEQYFGPGTRLTVT.

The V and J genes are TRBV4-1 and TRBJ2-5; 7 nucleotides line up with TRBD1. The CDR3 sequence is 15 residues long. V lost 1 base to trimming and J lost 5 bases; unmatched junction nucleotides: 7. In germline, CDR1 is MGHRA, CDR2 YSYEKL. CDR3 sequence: CASSQAGTDIETQYF. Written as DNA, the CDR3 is TGCGCCAGCAGCCAAGCCGGGACAGACATTGAGACCCAGTACTTC.

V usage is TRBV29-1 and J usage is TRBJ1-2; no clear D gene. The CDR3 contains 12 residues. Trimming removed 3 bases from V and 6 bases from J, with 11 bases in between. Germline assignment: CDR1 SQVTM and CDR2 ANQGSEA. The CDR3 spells CSVESPGDGYTF. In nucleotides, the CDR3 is TGCAGCGTTGAGTCTCCTGGAGATGGCTACACCTTC.

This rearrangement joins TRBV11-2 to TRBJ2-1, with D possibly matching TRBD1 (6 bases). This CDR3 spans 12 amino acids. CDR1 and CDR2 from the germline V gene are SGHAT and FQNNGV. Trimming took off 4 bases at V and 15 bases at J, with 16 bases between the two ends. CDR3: CASSSTGTRMFF. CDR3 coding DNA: TGTGCCAGCAGCTCAACCGGGACAAGGATGTTCTTC. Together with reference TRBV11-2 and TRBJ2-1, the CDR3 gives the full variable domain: EAGVAQSPRYKIIEKRQSVAFWCNPISGHATLYWYQQILGQGPKLLIQFQNNGVVDDSQLPKDRFSAERLKGVDSTLKIQPAKLEDSAVYLCASSSTGTRMFFGPGTRLTVL.

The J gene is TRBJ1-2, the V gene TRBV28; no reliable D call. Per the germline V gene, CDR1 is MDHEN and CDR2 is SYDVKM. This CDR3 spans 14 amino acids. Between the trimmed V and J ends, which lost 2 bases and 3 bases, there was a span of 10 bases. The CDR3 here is CASSLPGIDYGYTF. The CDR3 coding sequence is TGTGCCAGCAGTTTACCGGGGATCGACTATGGCTACACCTTC.

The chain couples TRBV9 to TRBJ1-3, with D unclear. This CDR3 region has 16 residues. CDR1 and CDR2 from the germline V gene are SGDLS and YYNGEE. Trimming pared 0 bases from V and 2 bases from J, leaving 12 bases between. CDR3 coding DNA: TGTGCCAGCAGCGTAGCTCCCGGGGTAGCTGGAAACACCATATATTTT. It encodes CASSVAPGVAGNTIYF.

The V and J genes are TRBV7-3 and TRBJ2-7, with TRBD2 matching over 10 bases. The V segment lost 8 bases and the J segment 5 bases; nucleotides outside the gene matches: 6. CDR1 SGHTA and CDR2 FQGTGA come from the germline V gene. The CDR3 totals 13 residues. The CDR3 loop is CASALAGTHEQYF. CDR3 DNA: TGTGCCAGCGCACTAGCGGGGACCCACGAGCAGTACTTC.

This CDR3 reads CASSRQPGGVSTDTQYF. The DNA for the CDR3 is TGTGCCAGCAGCCGCCAGCCAGGGGGCGTCAGCACAGATACGCAGTATTTT. The chain is built from TRBV4-2 and TRBJ2-3; 8 positions match TRBD1. V shed 4 bases, J shed 0 bases, and the junction held 9 bases outside the gene matches. CDR1 and CDR2 (germline): LGHNA, YNFKEQ. The CDR3 extends over 17 amino acids.

CDR3 bases: TGCGCCAGCAGCCAAGACCCTGCCTCGGGGGGCCTGAGCAATGAGCAGTTCTTC. It encodes CASSQDPASGGLSNEQFF. J is TRBJ2-1 and V is TRBV4-1, with D possibly TRBD2 on 7 matching bases. Per the germline V gene, CDR1 is MGHRA and CDR2 is YSYEKL. CDR3 length: 18 amino acids. V was shortened by 0 bases and J by 6 bases, with 21 bases between the two germline ends.

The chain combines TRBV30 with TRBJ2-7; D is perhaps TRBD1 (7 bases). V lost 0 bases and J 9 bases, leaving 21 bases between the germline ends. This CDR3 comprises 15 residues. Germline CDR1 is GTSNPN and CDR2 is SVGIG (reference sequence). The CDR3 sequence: CAWSVIPGGSGVQYF. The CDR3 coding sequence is TGTGCCTGGAGTGTAATTCCAGGGGGGAGTGGGGTGCAGTACTTC.

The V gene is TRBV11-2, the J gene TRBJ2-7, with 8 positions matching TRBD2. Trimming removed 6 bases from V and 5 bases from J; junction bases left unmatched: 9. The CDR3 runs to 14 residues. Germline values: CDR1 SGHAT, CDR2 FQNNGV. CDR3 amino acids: CASSAPAGVHEQYF. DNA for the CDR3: TGTGCCAGCAGTGCCCCAGCGGGAGTACACGAGCAGTACTTC.